The clone carrying this T cell receptor beta chain has more than one count but fewer than ten. What it binds is unknown. This sample was taken from a study of response to subunit inactivated influenza vaccine. Study observations and caveats: The study's authors posited that every seasonal influenza vaccination enlists few new T cells.

TCRdb analysed the RT-PCR reads with MiXCR anew, one entry per CDR3 protein. In the table there are about 500,000 distinct CDR3 sequences, 16% of which are singletons. The trim removed 1 base at V and 0 bases at J, leaving 3 bases unmatched. This CDR3 contains 16 residues. Germline assignment: CDR1 LGHDT and CDR2 YNNKEL (reference sequence). This TCR was recovered from a man aged 50-75 years who received an inactivated influenza vaccine. This specimen consisted of CD4+ T cells sorted from PBMCs, obtained less than 25 months after vaccination. The V call is TRBV3-1, the J call TRBJ2-3, with 8 bases identical to TRBD1. The CDR3: CASSQAGTGSTDTQYF. As DNA, the CDR3 is TGTGCCAGCAGCCAAGCCGGGACAGGTAGCACAGATACGCAGTATTTT.